This paragraph reports one T cell receptor (beta chain). Its cognate antigen is unknown. The length of the CDR3 is 16 residues. CDR1 is SEHNR and CDR2 is FQNEAQ in the germline V gene (reference sequence). J lost 2 bases, V lost 4 bases, and 8 bases had no gene match. These data are taken from a study of cytomegalovirus exposure and HLA in healthy donors. Turning to the study itself: Of around 400 genotyped donors, roughly 81% grouped in the Caucasian-associated ancestry cluster. Study results and limitations: Later analysis placed DRB1 highest and HLA-C lowest in TCR association rates, which differed by HLA locus. CMV serostatus alone was available as immune exposure information.

PCR amplification relied on 60 Vbeta primers (plus 13 Jbeta primers). Libraries were prepared by immunoSEQ multiplex PCR; TCRdb keeps only in-frame clonotypes and omits some of them. The profile shows 170,000 or so clones, about 77% of them singletons. This TCR derives from a man between 60 and 75 years old in good health and CMV-seronegative. The chain employs TRBV7-9 and TRBJ2-3, with 8 bases fitting TRBD2. Material: PBMCs. As DNA, the CDR3 is TGTGCCAGCAGCTGGGATTTAGCGGGGCACACAGATACGCAGTATTTT. Residues: CASSWDLAGHTDTQYF. The full variable domain, completed using reference TRBV7-9 and TRBJ2-3, is DTGVSQNPRHKITKRGQNVTFRCDPISEHNRLYWYRQTLGQGPEFLTYFQNEAQLEKSRLLSDRFSAERPKGSFSTLEIQRTEQGDSAMYLCASSWDLAGHTDTQYFGPGTRLTVL.